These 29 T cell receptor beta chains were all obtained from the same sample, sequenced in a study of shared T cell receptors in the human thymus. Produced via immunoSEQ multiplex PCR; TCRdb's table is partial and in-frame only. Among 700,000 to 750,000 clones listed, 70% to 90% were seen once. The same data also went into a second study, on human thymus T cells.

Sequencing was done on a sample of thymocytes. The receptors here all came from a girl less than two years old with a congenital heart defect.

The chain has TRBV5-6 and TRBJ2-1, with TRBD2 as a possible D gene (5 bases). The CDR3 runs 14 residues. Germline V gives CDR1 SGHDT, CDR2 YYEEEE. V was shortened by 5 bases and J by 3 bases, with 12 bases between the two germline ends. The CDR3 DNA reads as TGTGCCAGCAGGCGCGGGCTTAGCTACAATGAGCAGTTCTTC. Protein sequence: CASRRGLSYNEQFF.

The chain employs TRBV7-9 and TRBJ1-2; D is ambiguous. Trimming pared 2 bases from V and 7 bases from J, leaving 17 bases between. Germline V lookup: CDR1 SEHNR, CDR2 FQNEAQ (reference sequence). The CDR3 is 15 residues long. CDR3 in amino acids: CASSLFGSNSIGYTF. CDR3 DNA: TGTGCCAGCAGCTTATTCGGCTCCAATAGCATTGGCTACACCTTC.

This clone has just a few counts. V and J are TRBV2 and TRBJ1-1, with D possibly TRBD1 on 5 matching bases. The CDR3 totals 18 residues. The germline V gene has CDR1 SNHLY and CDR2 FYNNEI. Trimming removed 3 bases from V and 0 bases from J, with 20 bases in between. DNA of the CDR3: TGTGCCAGCAGTGATTGTTTCAGGGATGGTTCGATGAACACTGAAGCTTTCTTT. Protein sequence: CASSDCFRDGSMNTEAFF.

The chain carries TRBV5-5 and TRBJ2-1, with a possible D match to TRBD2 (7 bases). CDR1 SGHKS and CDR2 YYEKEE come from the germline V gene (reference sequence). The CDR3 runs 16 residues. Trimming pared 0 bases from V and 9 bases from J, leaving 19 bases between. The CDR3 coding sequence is TGTGCCAGCAGCTTGGAATGGGGGGGGGCCCAGATTGAGCAGTTCTTC. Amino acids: CASSLEWGGAQIEQFF. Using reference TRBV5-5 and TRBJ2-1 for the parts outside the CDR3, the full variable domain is DAGVTQSPTHLIKTRGQQVTLRCSPISGHKSVSWYQQVLGQGPQFIFQYYEKEERGRGNFPDRFSARQFPNYSSELNVNALLLGDSALYLCASSLEWGGAQIEQFFGPGTRLTVL.

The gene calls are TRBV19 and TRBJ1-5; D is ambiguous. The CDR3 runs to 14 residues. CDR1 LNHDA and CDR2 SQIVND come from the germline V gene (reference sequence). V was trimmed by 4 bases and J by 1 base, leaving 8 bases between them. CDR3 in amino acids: CASSTDFSNQPQHF. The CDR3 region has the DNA TGTGCCAGTAGTACAGACTTCAGCAATCAGCCCCAGCATTTT.

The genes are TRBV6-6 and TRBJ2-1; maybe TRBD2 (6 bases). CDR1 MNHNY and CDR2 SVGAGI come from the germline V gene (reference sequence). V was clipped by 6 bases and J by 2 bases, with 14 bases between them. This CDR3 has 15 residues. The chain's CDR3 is CASSPRGYTYNEQFF. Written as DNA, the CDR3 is TGTGCCAGCAGCCCCCGGGGGTACACCTACAATGAGCAGTTCTTC.

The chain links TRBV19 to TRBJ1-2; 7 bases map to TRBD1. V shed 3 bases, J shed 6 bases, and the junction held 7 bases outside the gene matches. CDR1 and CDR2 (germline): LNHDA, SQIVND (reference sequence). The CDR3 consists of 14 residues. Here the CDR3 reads CASSIGGGADGYTF. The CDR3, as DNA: TGTGCCAGTAGTATCGGAGGGGGCGCGGATGGCTACACCTTC.

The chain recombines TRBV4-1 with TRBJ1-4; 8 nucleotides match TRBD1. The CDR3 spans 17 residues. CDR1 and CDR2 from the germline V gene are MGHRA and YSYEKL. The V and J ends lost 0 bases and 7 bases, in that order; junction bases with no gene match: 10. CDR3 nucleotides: TGCGCCAGCAGCCAAGATCCCGGACAGGGCCGGGGTGAAAAACTGTTTTTT. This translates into CASSQDPGQGRGEKLFF.

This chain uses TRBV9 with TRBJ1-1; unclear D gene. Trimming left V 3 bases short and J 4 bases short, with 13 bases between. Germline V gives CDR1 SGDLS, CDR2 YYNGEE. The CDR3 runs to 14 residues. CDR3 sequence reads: CASSGPLSGTEAFF. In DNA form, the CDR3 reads TGTGCCAGCAGCGGTCCCCTGAGTGGCACTGAAGCTTTCTTT. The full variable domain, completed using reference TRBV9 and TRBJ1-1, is DSGVTQTPKHLITATGQRVTLRCSPRSGDLSVYWYQQSLDQGLQFLIQYYNGEERAKGNILERFSAQQFPDLHSELNLSSLELGDSALYFCASSGPLSGTEAFFGQGTRLTVV.

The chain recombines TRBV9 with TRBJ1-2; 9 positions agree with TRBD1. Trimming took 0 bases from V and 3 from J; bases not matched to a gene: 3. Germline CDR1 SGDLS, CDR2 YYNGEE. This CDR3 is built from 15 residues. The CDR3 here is CASSVAGQGDYGYTF. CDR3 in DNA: TGTGCCAGCAGCGTAGCGGGACAGGGTGACTATGGCTACACCTTC.

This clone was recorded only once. This CDR3 reads CASTLLQGGHGYTF. The CDR3 region has the DNA TGTGCCAGCACCCTTCTGCAGGGAGGGCATGGCTACACCTTC. J is TRBJ1-2 and V is TRBV7-9; maybe TRBD1 (5 bases). Per germline, CDR1 SEHNR and CDR2 FQNEAQ (reference sequence). This CDR3 contains 14 residues. Trimming left V 7 bases short and J 6 bases short, with 18 bases between.

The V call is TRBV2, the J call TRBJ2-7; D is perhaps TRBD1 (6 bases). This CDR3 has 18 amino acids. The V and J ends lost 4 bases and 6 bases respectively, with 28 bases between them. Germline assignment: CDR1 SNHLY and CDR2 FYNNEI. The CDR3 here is CASSALPADSPPLGEQYF. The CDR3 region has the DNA TGTGCCAGCAGTGCCCTACCCGCGGACAGCCCACCCCTAGGCGAGCAGTACTTC.

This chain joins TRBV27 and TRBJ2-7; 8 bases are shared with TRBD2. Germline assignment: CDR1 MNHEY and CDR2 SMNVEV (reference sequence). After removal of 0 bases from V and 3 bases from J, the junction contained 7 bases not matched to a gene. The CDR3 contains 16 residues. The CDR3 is CASSLSLVAGIYEQYF. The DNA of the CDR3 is TGTGCCAGCAGTTTATCTTTGGTAGCGGGGATCTACGAGCAGTACTTC.

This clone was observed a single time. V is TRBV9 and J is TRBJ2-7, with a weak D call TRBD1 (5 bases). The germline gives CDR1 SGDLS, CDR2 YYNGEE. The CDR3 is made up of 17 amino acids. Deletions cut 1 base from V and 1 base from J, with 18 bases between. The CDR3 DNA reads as TGTGCCAGCAGCGTACCCGAAAGGGGTGCATTTTCCTACGAGCAGTACTTC. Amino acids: CASSVPERGAFSYEQYF. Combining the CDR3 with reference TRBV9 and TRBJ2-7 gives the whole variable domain DSGVTQTPKHLITATGQRVTLRCSPRSGDLSVYWYQQSLDQGLQFLIQYYNGEERAKGNILERFSAQQFPDLHSELNLSSLELGDSALYFCASSVPERGAFSYEQYFGPGTRLTVT.

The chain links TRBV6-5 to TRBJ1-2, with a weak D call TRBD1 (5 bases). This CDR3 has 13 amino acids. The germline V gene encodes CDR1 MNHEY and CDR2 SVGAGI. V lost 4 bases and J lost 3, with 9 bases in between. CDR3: CASSSGRDYGYTF. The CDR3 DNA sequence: TGTGCCAGCAGTTCTGGCAGGGACTATGGCTACACCTTC.

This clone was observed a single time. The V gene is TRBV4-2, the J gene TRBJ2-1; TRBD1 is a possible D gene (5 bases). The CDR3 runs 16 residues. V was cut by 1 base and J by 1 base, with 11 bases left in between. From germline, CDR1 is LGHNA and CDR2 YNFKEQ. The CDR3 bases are TGTGCCAGCAGCCAAGTGGGGCTAGGATCCTACAATGAGCAGTTCTTC. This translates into CASSQVGLGSYNEQFF.

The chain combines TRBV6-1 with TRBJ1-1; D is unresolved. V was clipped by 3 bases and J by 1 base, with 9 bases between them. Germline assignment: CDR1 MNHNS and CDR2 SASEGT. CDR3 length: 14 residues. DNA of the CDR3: TGTGCCAGCAGTGAGATTCTACCGAACACTGAAGCTTTCTTT. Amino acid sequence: CASSEILPNTEAFF.

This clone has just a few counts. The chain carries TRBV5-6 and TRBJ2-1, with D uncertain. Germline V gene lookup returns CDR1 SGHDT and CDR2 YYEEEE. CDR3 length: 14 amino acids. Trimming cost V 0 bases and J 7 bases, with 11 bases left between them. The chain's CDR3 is CASSLAEDLNEQFF. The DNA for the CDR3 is TGTGCCAGCAGCTTGGCCGAGGATCTTAATGAGCAGTTCTTC.

The CDR3 reads CASSDPGSPRDTEAFF. Here the CDR3 DNA reads TGTGCCAGCAGTGACCCCGGATCCCCCAGGGACACTGAAGCTTTCTTT. This chain joins TRBV25-1 and TRBJ1-1; weak D call: TRBD1 (5 bases). The V end lost 3 bases, the J end lost 3 bases, and 17 bases lay between the germline ends. Germline CDR1 and CDR2: MGHDK and SYGVNS. The CDR3 totals 16 residues.

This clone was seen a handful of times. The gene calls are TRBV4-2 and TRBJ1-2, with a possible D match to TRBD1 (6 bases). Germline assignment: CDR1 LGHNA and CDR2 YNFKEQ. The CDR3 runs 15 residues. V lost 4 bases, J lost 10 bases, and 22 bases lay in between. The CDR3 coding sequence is TGTGCCAGCAGCCGAACAGCGGACAGACTCCGAAACTACACCTTC. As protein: CASSRTADRLRNYTF.

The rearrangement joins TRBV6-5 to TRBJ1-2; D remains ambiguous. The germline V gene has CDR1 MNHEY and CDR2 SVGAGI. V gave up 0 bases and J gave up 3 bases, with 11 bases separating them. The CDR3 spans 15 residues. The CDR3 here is CASSYSGGSDYGYTF. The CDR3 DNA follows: TGTGCCAGCAGTTACTCGGGTGGGAGTGACTATGGCTACACCTTC.

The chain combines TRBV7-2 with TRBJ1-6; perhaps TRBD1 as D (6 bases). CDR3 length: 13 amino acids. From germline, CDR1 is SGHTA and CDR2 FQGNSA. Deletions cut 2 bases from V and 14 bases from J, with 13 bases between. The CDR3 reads CASSLSGAIALHF. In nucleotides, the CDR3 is TGTGCCAGCAGCTTATCAGGGGCTATAGCCCTCCACTTT.

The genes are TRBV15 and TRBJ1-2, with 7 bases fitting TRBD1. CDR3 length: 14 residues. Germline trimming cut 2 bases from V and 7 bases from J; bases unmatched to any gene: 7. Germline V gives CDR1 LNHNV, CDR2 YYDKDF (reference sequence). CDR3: CATSRRRGHFGYTF. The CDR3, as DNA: TGTGCCACCAGCAGACGAAGGGGGCATTTTGGCTACACCTTC.

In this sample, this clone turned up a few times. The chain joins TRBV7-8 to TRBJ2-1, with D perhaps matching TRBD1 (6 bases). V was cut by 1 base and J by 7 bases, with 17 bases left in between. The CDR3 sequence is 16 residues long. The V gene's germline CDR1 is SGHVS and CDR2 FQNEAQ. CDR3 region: CASSLGRANRGNEQFF. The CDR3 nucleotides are TGTGCCAGCAGCTTAGGTAGGGCCAATAGGGGGAATGAGCAGTTCTTC.

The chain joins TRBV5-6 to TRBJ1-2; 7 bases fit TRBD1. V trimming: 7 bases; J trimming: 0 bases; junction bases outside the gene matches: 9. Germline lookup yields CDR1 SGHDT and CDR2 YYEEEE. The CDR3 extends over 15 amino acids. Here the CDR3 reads CASPPHRGTNYGYTF. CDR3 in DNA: TGTGCCAGCCCCCCCCACAGGGGAACTAACTATGGCTACACCTTC.

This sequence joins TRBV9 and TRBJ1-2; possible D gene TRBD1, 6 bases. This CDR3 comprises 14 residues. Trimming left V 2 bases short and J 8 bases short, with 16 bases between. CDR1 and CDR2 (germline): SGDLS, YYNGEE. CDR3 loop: CASSVGGGLGGYTF. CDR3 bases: TGTGCCAGCAGCGTGGGCGGGGGGCTGGGCGGCTACACCTTC.

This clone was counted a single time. The CDR3 loop reads CASSLDLAGTEGTNTGELFF. CDR3 coding DNA: TGTGCCAGCAGCTTAGATTTAGCGGGGACAGAGGGAACGAACACCGGGGAGCTGTTTTTT. The V gene is TRBV7-7, the J gene TRBJ2-2; TRBD2 is a possible D gene (8 bases). The V gene's germline CDR1 is SSHAT and CDR2 FNYEAQ (reference sequence). CDR3 length: 20 amino acids. Trimming pared 1 base from V and 0 bases from J, leaving 21 bases between.

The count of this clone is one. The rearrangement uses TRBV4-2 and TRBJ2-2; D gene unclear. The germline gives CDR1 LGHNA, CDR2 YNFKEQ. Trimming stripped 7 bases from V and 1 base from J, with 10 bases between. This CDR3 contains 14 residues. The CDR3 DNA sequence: TGTGCCAGCAACTTCCGGAGGAACACCGGGGAGCTGTTTTTT. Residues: CASNFRRNTGELFF.

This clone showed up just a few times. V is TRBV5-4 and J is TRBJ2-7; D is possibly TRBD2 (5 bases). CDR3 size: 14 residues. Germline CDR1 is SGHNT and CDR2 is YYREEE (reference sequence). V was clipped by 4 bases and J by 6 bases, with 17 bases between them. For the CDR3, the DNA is TGTGCCAGCAGCCCACATATTACTAGATTCGAGCAGTACTTC. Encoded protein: CASSPHITRFEQYF.